The 32 T cell receptor beta chains listed next were all sequenced from one sample in a study of blood T cell repertoires in COVID-19. The data were produced by immunoSEQ multiplex PCR, yet TCRdb's version contains in-frame clones alone and is incomplete. The data contain about 110,000 clones, about three quarters of them singletons. The sequencing input was peripheral blood. Receptors were obtained from a human donor with acute or convalescent COVID-19. The donor label of this sample is uncertain.

About this clone: At one of its ends the junction is not consistent with the germline gene, which may arise from a read error. The chain has TRBV3-1 (or the pseudogene TRBV3-2) and TRBJ2-5; the match to TRBD2 covers 9 bases. Germline V gene sequence: CDR1 LGHDT, CDR2 YNNKEL (reference sequence). CDR3 length: 16 residues. This CDR3 is CASSQGLRGGQKTQYF. DNA for the CDR3: TGTGCCAGCAGCCAGGGGTTGCGGGGGGGCCAAAAGACCCAGTACTTC.

CDR3 in DNA: TGCGCCAGCAGCTTGCATTCGGGTAATGAGCAGTTCTTC. It specifies CASSLHSGNEQFF. The V call is TRBV5-1, the J call TRBJ2-1; D remains ambiguous. The CDR3 consists of 13 residues. Trimming pared 1 base from V and 7 bases from J, leaving 9 bases between. Germline V gives CDR1 SGHRS, CDR2 YFSETQ.

The V call is TRBV7-2, the J call TRBJ1-2, with TRBD1 matching over 9 bases. The junction had 6 bases not matched to a gene; V was cut back by 5 bases and J by 8 bases. The CDR3 is made up of 13 amino acids. Per the germline V gene, CDR1 is SGHTA and CDR2 is FQGNSA. Here the CDR3 DNA reads TGTGCCAGCAGCGCATACAGGGGGCAGGGCTACACCTTC. It encodes CASSAYRGQGYTF.

The chain recombines TRBV30 with TRBJ1-3; no firm D call. Trimming shortened V by 6 bases and J by 0 bases, and 9 bases separated the two germline ends. CDR1 is GTSNPN, CDR2 SVGIG, per germline (reference sequence). The CDR3 covers 13 residues. As DNA, the CDR3 is TGTGCCTGCAGGCCGGACTCTGGAAACACCATATATTTT. Encoded protein: CACRPDSGNTIYF.

This clone was found once. This chain joins TRBV30 and TRBJ1-1; 8 nucleotides agree with TRBD1. V shed 4 bases and J 2 bases; nucleotides not matched to a gene: 3. The germline CDR1 and CDR2 sequences are GTSNPN and SVGIG (reference sequence). The CDR3 consists of 13 residues. The CDR3 bases are TGTGCCTGGAACAGGGGGGAAAACACTGAAGCTTTCTTT. Its protein product is CAWNRGENTEAFF.

J is TRBJ1-4 and V is TRBV6-5; tentative D call: TRBD1 (6 bases). The CDR3 has 15 residues. From germline, CDR1 is MNHEY and CDR2 SVGAGI. V was trimmed by 5 bases and J by 6 bases, leaving 16 bases between them. The CDR3 nucleotides are TGTGCCAGCAGTCGTGGGGGCTTGGGGGATGAAAAACTGTTTTTT. This translates into CASSRGGLGDEKLFF.

The rearrangement uses TRBV2 and TRBJ2-5; 9 bases agree with TRBD1. V lost 6 bases to trimming and J lost 5 bases; unmatched junction nucleotides: 7. Germline loops: CDR1 SNHLY, CDR2 FYNNEI. This CDR3 is 14 amino acids long. CDR3 in amino acids: CASRGGQGPETQYF. CDR3 nucleotide sequence: TGTGCCAGCAGAGGGGGACAGGGTCCGGAGACCCAGTACTTC.

The chain combines TRBV24-1 with TRBJ2-3, with D maybe TRBD2 (5 bases). Germline CDR1 is KGHDR and CDR2 is SFDVKD. The V end lost 0 bases, the J end lost 0 bases, and 6 bases lay between the germline ends. This CDR3 spans 15 amino acids. CDR3 region: CATSDLQRSTDTQYF. CDR3 coding DNA: TGTGCCACCAGTGATTTGCAGCGGAGCACAGATACGCAGTATTTT.

The rearrangement links TRBV2 to TRBJ1-5; D is uncertain. With 5 bases removed from V and 11 bases from J, the gap between germline ends came to 22 bases. Germline V gene data show CDR1 as SNHLY and CDR2 as FYNNEI. The CDR3 length is 15 residues. CDR3 nucleotides: TGTGCCAGCAGTTCCGAGCAACCTGCTCTTAAAGCCCAGCATTTT. Translation: CASSSEQPALKAQHF.

Here the CDR3 DNA reads TGTGCCAGTAGTATAGCTCGGGACAGGGTGGGTTACACTGAAGCTTTCTTT. The encoded protein is CASSIARDRVGYTEAFF. This chain uses TRBV19 with TRBJ1-1; 9 positions agree with TRBD1. CDR3 length equals 17 residues. Germline V gene lookup returns CDR1 LNHDA and CDR2 SQIVND (reference sequence). The trim removed 1 base at V and 3 bases at J, leaving 9 bases unmatched. Complete variable domain (other parts from reference TRBV19 and TRBJ1-1): DGGITQSPKYLFRKEGQNVTLSCEQNLNHDAMYWYRQDPGQGLRLIYYSQIVNDFQKGDIAEGYSVSREKKESFPLTVTSAQKNPTAFYLCASSIARDRVGYTEAFFGQGTRLTVV.

The chain uses TRBV28 and TRBJ2-2, with TRBD2 as a possible D gene (6 bases). This CDR3 has 17 residues. Trimming left V 3 bases short and J 1 base short, with 15 bases between. Germline-derived CDR1 and CDR2 are MDHEN and SYDVKM. The CDR3, as DNA: TGTGCCAGCAGTTTGAGCCCGGGGGTGCGGAACACCGGGGAGCTGTTTTTT. Its protein product is CASSLSPGVRNTGELFF.

V and J are TRBV10-3 and TRBJ2-7; TRBD1 matches 9 bases. The germline CDR1 and CDR2 sequences are ENHRY and SYGVKD. The CDR3 is 14 amino acids. V gave up 2 bases and J gave up 6 bases; unmatched junction bases: 5. The CDR3 here is CAISEAQGASEQYV. DNA for the CDR3: TGTGCCATCAGTGAGGCACAGGGGGCTAGCGAGCAGTACGTC.

The chain carries TRBV27 and TRBJ2-6; no clear D gene. Germline CDR1 reads MNHEY; CDR2 reads SMNVEV (reference sequence). The CDR3 loop spans 16 amino acids. Trimming cost V 0 bases and J 1 base, with 7 bases left between them. CDR3 sequence: CASSLSGMSGANVLTF. DNA of the CDR3: TGTGCCAGCAGTTTATCGGGCATGTCTGGGGCCAACGTCCTGACTTTC.

In this sample, this clone turned up many times. The gene calls are TRBV5-1 and TRBJ2-2; maybe TRBD1 (6 bases). The V end lost 4 bases, the J end lost 3 bases, and 7 bases lay between the germline ends. The CDR3 extends over 13 amino acids. Germline V lookup: CDR1 SGHRS, CDR2 YFSETQ. CDR3 sequence: CASSPGDTGELFF. The CDR3 nucleotides are TGCGCCAGCAGCCCAGGGGACACCGGGGAGCTGTTTTTT. Combining the CDR3 with reference TRBV5-1 and TRBJ2-2 gives the whole variable domain KAGVTQTPRYLIKTRGQQVTLSCSPISGHRSVSWYQQTPGQGLQFLFEYFSETQRNKGNFPGRFSGRQFSNSRSEMNVSTLELGDSALYLCASSPGDTGELFFGEGSRLTVL.

The chain employs TRBV27 and TRBJ1-1; 7 nucleotides agree with TRBD1. The CDR3 is made up of 14 amino acids. The germline V gene encodes CDR1 MNHEY and CDR2 SMNVEV (reference sequence). J was trimmed by 6 bases and V by 5 bases; bases with no gene match: 9. This CDR3 is CASSPDRVLAEAFF. As DNA, the CDR3 is TGTGCCAGCAGTCCTGACAGGGTCCTGGCTGAAGCTTTCTTT.

CDR3 region: CASSYSIGVNSYEQYF. CDR3 nucleotide sequence: TGTGCCAGCAGTTACTCGATAGGGGTTAACTCCTACGAGCAGTACTTC. The chain has TRBV6-5 and TRBJ2-7, with D maybe TRBD1 (5 bases). Germline CDR1 and CDR2: MNHEY and SVGAGI. The CDR3 consists of 16 residues. V lost 0 bases and J 0 bases, leaving 12 bases between the germline ends.

This chain joins TRBV30 and TRBJ1-2; D is undetermined. The V and J ends lost 5 bases and 4 bases respectively, with 14 bases between them. Germline CDR1 reads GTSNPN; CDR2 reads SVGIG (reference sequence). CDR3 length: 13 amino acids. CDR3 bases: TGTGCCTGGTGTAAAACAGCGGGCTATGGCTACACCTTC. Protein product: CAWCKTAGYGYTF.

The J gene is TRBJ2-3, the V gene TRBV3-1 (or the pseudogene TRBV3-2); no clear D. V lost 0 bases to trimming and J lost 9 bases, with 16 bases between them. The CDR3 covers 15 residues. From germline, CDR1 is LGHDT and CDR2 YNNKEL (reference sequence). For the CDR3, the DNA is TGTGCCAGCAGCCAAGATCCGGGTGCTAGAAGAACGCAGTATTTT. The encoded protein is CASSQDPGARRTQYF.

The chain uses TRBV3-1 (or the pseudogene TRBV3-2) and TRBJ1-2; 11 bases match TRBD1. The CDR3 is made up of 14 amino acids. V lost 4 bases, J lost 13 bases, and 11 bases stayed unmatched. Per the germline V gene, CDR1 is LGHDT and CDR2 is YNNKEL (reference sequence). As DNA, the CDR3 is TGTGCCAGCAGCCCGGGGACAGGGGGGACCGGACGCACCTTC. Its protein is CASSPGTGGTGRTF.

The chain combines TRBV30 with TRBJ1-4, with TRBD1 matching 8 bases. Germline CDR1 GTSNPN, CDR2 SVGIG (reference sequence). This CDR3 contains 15 residues. Germline trimming cut 2 bases from V and 4 bases from J; bases unmatched to any gene: 6. The CDR3 sequence is CAWSRGQGGNEKLFF. CDR3 coding DNA: TGTGCCTGGAGTAGAGGACAGGGAGGTAATGAAAAACTGTTTTTT.

This chain uses TRBV18 with TRBJ1-1; D gene unclear. V lost 8 bases to trimming and J lost 8 bases, with 27 bases between them. Per the germline V gene, CDR1 is KGHSH and CDR2 is LQKENI. The CDR3 has 16 amino acids. Here the CDR3 DNA reads TGTGCCAGCCTCCCTAGTCTCGGTGGGAGAAGAAAAGAAGCTTTCTTT. It codes for CASLPSLGGRRKEAFF. The entire variable domain, with the rest obtained from reference TRBV18 and TRBJ1-1, is as follows: NAGVMQNPRHLVRRRGQEARLRCSPMKGHSHVYWYRQLPEEGLKFMVYLQKENIIDESGMPKERFSAEFPKEGPSILRIQQVVRGDSAAYFCASLPSLGGRRKEAFFGQGTRLTVV.

This clone was seen once. This sequence joins TRBV2 and TRBJ1-1, with D perhaps matching TRBD1 (6 bases). Germline-derived CDR1 and CDR2 are SNHLY and FYNNEI. The CDR3 consists of 14 residues. The V end lost 4 bases, the J end lost 4 bases, and 13 bases lay between the germline ends. The CDR3 region has the DNA TGTGCCAGCAGTGTGGGGGGGCCGGGCACTGAAGCTTTCTTT. Translating gives CASSVGGPGTEAFF.

This clone appeared a single time. The gene calls are TRBV7-3 and TRBJ2-1; 10 nucleotides agree with TRBD1. The V gene's germline CDR1 is SGHTA and CDR2 FQGTGA. The CDR3 totals 16 residues. Unmatched junction bases numbered 8, after V lost 2 bases and J lost 7 bases. CDR3 DNA sequence: TGTGCCAGCAGCTTAGACAGGGGGCTAGGGAGAAATGAGCAGTTCTTC. It specifies CASSLDRGLGRNEQFF.

This clone was observed a handful of times. J is TRBJ2-2 and V is TRBV5-1, with D unclear. The germline V and J ends were trimmed by 5 bases and 4 bases, with 9 bases remaining between them. The CDR3 has 13 residues. CDR1 is SGHRS, CDR2 YFSETQ, per germline. The CDR3 DNA reads as TGCGCCAGCAGGCAGATCTCCACCGGGGAGCTGTTTTTT. Protein sequence: CASRQISTGELFF.

This clone came up a few times. This chain's CDR3 is CASSPRDRTETQYF. The CDR3 DNA reads TGTGCCAGCTCACCACGGGACAGAACAGAGACCCAGTACTTC. The chain recombines TRBV18 with TRBJ2-5; 7 nucleotides line up with TRBD1. V was clipped by 1 base and J by 4 bases; unmatched bases: 3. Looked up from germline, CDR1 is KGHSH and CDR2 is LQKENI. The CDR3 runs 14 residues. Full variable domain (missing parts from reference TRBV18 and TRBJ2-5): NAGVMQNPRHLVRRRGQEARLRCSPMKGHSHVYWYRQLPEEGLKFMVYLQKENIIDESGMPKERFSAEFPKEGPSILRIQQVVRGDSAAYFCASSPRDRTETQYFGPGTRLLVL.

The gene calls are TRBV5-1 and TRBJ1-3; 7 nucleotides agree with TRBD1. The CDR3 is 17 amino acids. Germline values: CDR1 SGHRS, CDR2 YFSETQ. Unmatched junction bases numbered 9, after V lost 1 base and J lost 2 bases. The CDR3 sequence: CASSLNLEGAAGNTIYF. The CDR3, as DNA: TGCGCCAGCAGCTTGAATCTGGAGGGGGCAGCTGGAAACACCATATATTTT.

Many counts were recorded for this clone. This rearrangement joins TRBV5-1 to TRBJ1-1; a possible D gene is TRBD1 (5 bases). V lost 7 bases and J lost 3, with 13 bases in between. Germline loops: CDR1 SGHRS, CDR2 YFSETQ. The CDR3 spans 13 residues. The CDR3 loop reads CASWGGDDTEAFF. The CDR3 nucleotides are TGCGCCAGCTGGGGAGGGGACGACACTGAAGCTTTCTTT.

CDR3 sequence reads: CSVDGKSENIQYF. The DNA of the CDR3 is TGCAGCGTTGACGGGAAATCCGAAAACATTCAGTACTTC. V and J are TRBV29-1 and TRBJ2-4, with TRBD2 as a possible D gene (5 bases). The CDR3 extends over 13 amino acids. V lost 3 bases to trimming and J lost 5 bases, with 11 bases between them. Germline V lookup: CDR1 SQVTM, CDR2 ANQGSEA.

In this sample, this clone turned up a few times. The chain recombines TRBV7-6 with TRBJ1-5; D is possibly TRBD1 (5 bases). CDR3 length: 15 residues. Trimming took 1 base from V and 4 from J, leaving 11 bases between them. Germline CDR1 is SGHVS and CDR2 is FNYEAQ. The CDR3 spells CASSLGGEGNQPQHF. The CDR3 DNA sequence: TGTGCCAGCAGCTTAGGGGGGGAGGGTAATCAGCCCCAGCATTTT.

A remark on this clone: One end of the junction is discordant with germline, which a read error may explain. V and J are TRBV9 and TRBJ1-1, with 7 bases identical to TRBD1. The CDR3 has 12 amino acids. Germline V gene sequence: CDR1 SGDLS, CDR2 YYNGEE. This CDR3 is CASSLNNGGQPF. Written as DNA, the CDR3 is TGTGCCAGCAGCCTCAACAATGGGGGACAGCCCTTT.

The rearrangement joins TRBV12-3 or TRBV12-4 to TRBJ1-1; weak D call: TRBD1 (5 bases). V was pared by 4 bases and J by 12 bases, with 12 bases between. The CDR3 runs to 11 residues. Written as DNA, the CDR3 is TGTGCCAGCAGTTATTTTGGGGGGTCTTTCTTT. Translating it yields CASSYFGGSFF.

The chain employs TRBV27 and TRBJ1-6; weak D call: TRBD1 (5 bases). V lost 6 bases, J lost 6 bases, and 15 bases lay in between. This CDR3 has 15 amino acids. Germline assignment: CDR1 MNHEY and CDR2 SMNVEV (reference sequence). CDR3 nucleotide sequence: TGTGCCAGCAGGGGAAACCGGGGGACTAATTCACCCCTCCACTTT. Its protein product is CASRGNRGTNSPLHF.